These T cell receptor beta chains were read from a single sample in a study of blood T cell repertoires in COVID-19. The repertoire was sequenced with immunoSEQ multiplex PCR; TCRdb's copy has only in-frame clones and lacks some. The sample shows 280,000 or so clones, around 90% of them seen only once. Sample: PBMCs or T cells enriched from blood (not recorded which). These receptors were obtained from a woman younger than 30 with acute COVID-19. Both conserved end residues are part of each CDR3. The order of the fields is clone size, D gene, V gene, J gene, CDR3 protein, CDR3 DNA. The D gene is left open where the match is weak. Rows give clone size only sometimes, using once, few, many, or a class for an expanded clone.

abundance: -; d_gene: TRBD1; v_gene: TRBV5-1; j_gene: TRBJ1-4; CDR3aa: CASSPGVRQGIATNEKLFF; CDR3nt: TGCGCCAGCAGTCCCGGCGTGAGACAGGGAATTGCAACTAATGAAAAACTGTTTTTT
abundance: -; d_gene: -; v_gene: TRBV7-2; j_gene: TRBJ2-3; CDR3aa: CASSKQSSGTDTQYF; CDR3nt: TGTGCCAGCAGCAAACAATCTAGCGGCACAGATACGCAGTATTTT
abundance: -; d_gene: -; v_gene: TRBV7-9; j_gene: TRBJ1-6; CDR3aa: CASSTRGTNSPLHF; CDR3nt: TGTGCCAGCAGCACCCGGGGTACGAATTCACCCCTCCACTTT
abundance: -; d_gene: -; v_gene: TRBV5-4; j_gene: TRBJ2-5; CDR3aa: CASSQYMYQETQYF; CDR3nt: TGTGCCAGCAGCCAATACATGTACCAAGAGACCCAGTACTTC
abundance: -; d_gene: TRBD1; v_gene: TRBV19; j_gene: TRBJ1-2; CDR3aa: CASSSMDRGIGYTF; CDR3nt: TGTGCCAGTAGTAGCATGGACAGGGGAATTGGCTACACCTTC
abundance: -; d_gene: TRBD2; v_gene: TRBV5-1; j_gene: TRBJ2-1; CDR3aa: CASSLVSLAGVSSYNEQFF; CDR3nt: TGCGCCAGCAGCTTGGTGTCACTAGCGGGTGTTAGCTCCTACAATGAGCAGTTCTTC
abundance: -; d_gene: TRBD2; v_gene: TRBV5-1; j_gene: TRBJ2-3; CDR3aa: CASSSLPGGPSTDTQYF; CDR3nt: TGCGCCAGCAGCTCCCTGCCGGGAGGGCCAAGCACAGATACGCAGTATTTT
abundance: -; d_gene: -; v_gene: TRBV4-3; j_gene: TRBJ2-2; CDR3aa: CASSQGGVTGELFF; CDR3nt: TGCGCCAGCAGCCAAGGGGGAGTCACCGGGGAGCTGTTTTTT
abundance: -; d_gene: -; v_gene: TRBV5-6; j_gene: TRBJ2-7; CDR3aa: CASSSLGVAAVHEQYF; CDR3nt: TGTGCCAGCAGTTCCCTAGGGGTAGCGGCAGTCCACGAGCAGTACTTC
abundance: -; d_gene: TRBD2; v_gene: TRBV27; j_gene: TRBJ2-3; CDR3aa: CASNLNRRGDTDTQYF; CDR3nt: TGTGCCAGCAATCTCAACCGACGGGGGGACACAGATACGCAGTATTTT
abundance: once; d_gene: -; v_gene: TRBV19; j_gene: TRBJ2-7; CDR3aa: CASSMAGAKVYEQYF; CDR3nt: TGTGCCAGTAGTATGGCGGGGGCGAAAGTCTACGAGCAGTACTTC
abundance: -; d_gene: -; v_gene: TRBV5-1; j_gene: TRBJ1-1; CDR3aa: CASSFSRQRNTEAFF; CDR3nt: TGCGCCAGCAGCTTCAGTCGACAGAGGAACACTGAAGCTTTCTTT
abundance: -; d_gene: -; v_gene: TRBV28; j_gene: TRBJ2-7; CDR3aa: CASRLGDTPGTYEQYF; CDR3nt: TGTGCCAGCAGACTGGGGGACACCCCGGGGACCTACGAGCAGTACTTC
abundance: -; d_gene: TRBD1; v_gene: TRBV10-3; j_gene: TRBJ1-6; CDR3aa: CAIRRDSNNSPLHF; CDR3nt: TGTGCCATCAGGCGGGACAGTAATAATTCACCCCTCCACTTT
abundance: -; d_gene: -; v_gene: TRBV29-1; j_gene: TRBJ1-1; CDR3aa: CSVEYWGGAGDTEAFF; CDR3nt: TGCAGCGTTGAATATTGGGGAGGGGCGGGGGACACTGAAGCTTTCTTT
abundance: -; d_gene: TRBD2; v_gene: TRBV28; j_gene: TRBJ2-1; CDR3aa: CASSQSGRYSYNEQFF; CDR3nt: TGTGCCAGCAGCCAGAGCGGGAGGTACTCCTACAATGAGCAGTTCTTC
abundance: -; d_gene: -; v_gene: TRBV24-1; j_gene: TRBJ1-1; CDR3aa: CATSEPDRPLPTHTEAFF; CDR3nt: TGTGCCACCAGTGAACCCGACAGGCCCCTCCCTACGCACACTGAAGCTTTCTTT
abundance: -; d_gene: TRBD1; v_gene: TRBV29-1; j_gene: TRBJ2-4; CDR3aa: CSVVGQGLGGNIQYF; CDR3nt: TGCAGCGTTGTGGGACAGGGGTTAGGGGGAAACATTCAGTACTTC
abundance: -; d_gene: -; v_gene: TRBV6-5; j_gene: TRBJ1-1; CDR3aa: CASSYPPAGGSTEAFF; CDR3nt: TGTGCCAGCAGTTACCCCCCGGCGGGGGGAAGCACTGAAGCTTTCTTT
abundance: -; d_gene: -; v_gene: TRBV27; j_gene: TRBJ1-6; CDR3aa: CASSSSGFVSHYNSPLHF; CDR3nt: TGTGCCAGCAGTTCCTCGGGTTTCGTGAGCCACTATAATTCACCCCTCCACTTT
abundance: -; d_gene: -; v_gene: TRBV5-5; j_gene: TRBJ2-3; CDR3aa: CASSLGRHSTDTQYF; CDR3nt: TGTGCCAGCAGCTTGGGCAGACACAGCACAGATACGCAGTATTTT
abundance: -; d_gene: -; v_gene: TRBV29-1; j_gene: TRBJ1-2; CDR3aa: CSVEGFGRGGYTF; CDR3nt: TGCAGCGTTGAAGGGTTCGGGAGGGGTGGCTACACCTTC
abundance: -; d_gene: -; v_gene: TRBV29-1; j_gene: TRBJ1-2; CDR3aa: CSVARGDYGYTF; CDR3nt: TGCAGCGTTGCACGGGGAGATTATGGCTACACCTTC
abundance: -; d_gene: -; v_gene: TRBV28; j_gene: TRBJ2-1; CDR3aa: CASSLHSGSSYNEQFF; CDR3nt: TGTGCCAGCAGTCTCCATAGCGGTAGCTCCTACAATGAGCAGTTCTTC
abundance: -; d_gene: -; v_gene: TRBV5-4; j_gene: TRBJ2-3; CDR3aa: CASSLRLTTNTDTQYF; CDR3nt: TGTGCCAGCAGCTTGCGACTTACCACTAACACAGATACGCAGTATTTT
abundance: -; d_gene: -; v_gene: TRBV7-8; j_gene: TRBJ1-5; CDR3aa: CASSQPYGGRASNQPQHF; CDR3nt: TGTGCCAGCAGCCAACCGTACGGGGGGCGAGCGAGCAATCAGCCCCAGCATTTT
abundance: -; d_gene: TRBD2; v_gene: TRBV4-2; j_gene: TRBJ2-1; CDR3aa: CASSRDPSSGYNEQFF; CDR3nt: TGTGCCAGCAGCCGAGACCCTTCTAGCGGTTACAATGAGCAGTTCTTC
abundance: -; d_gene: TRBD1; v_gene: TRBV6-6; j_gene: TRBJ2-3; CDR3aa: CASTHGGTGGDTQYF; CDR3nt: TGTGCCAGCACCCACGGGGGGACAGGGGGCGATACGCAGTATTTT
abundance: -; d_gene: -; v_gene: TRBV12-3/TRBV12-4; j_gene: TRBJ1-2; CDR3aa: CASSGQYYGYTF; CDR3nt: TGTGCCAGCAGCGGACAGTACTATGGCTACACCTTC
abundance: -; d_gene: TRBD1; v_gene: TRBV7-9; j_gene: TRBJ2-5; CDR3aa: CASSGRDSQETQYF; CDR3nt: TGTGCCAGCAGCGGAAGGGACAGCCAAGAGACCCAGTACTTC
abundance: -; d_gene: TRBD2; v_gene: TRBV13; j_gene: TRBJ2-7; CDR3aa: CASSRGRGDSYEQYF; CDR3nt: TGTGCCAGCAGCCGCGGACGGGGGGACTCCTACGAGCAGTACTTC
abundance: -; d_gene: -; v_gene: TRBV15; j_gene: TRBJ2-3; CDR3aa: CATSRSSFFDTQYF; CDR3nt: TGTGCCACCAGCAGATCTAGTTTCTTTGATACGCAGTATTTT